This TCR beta chain was profiled in a study of cytomegalovirus exposure and HLA in healthy donors. Whole-study findings and limits: Presence/absence analysis assumed near-uniform sequencing depth across donors. Most TCR sequences showed up rarely, but some public TCRs showed up in many donors. A prior analysis recorded that most TCR beta V segments were productive about 87% or about 30% of the time.

In its sample, this clone was seen once. Its target is unknown. The PCR was carried out with 60 Vbeta primers and 13 Jbeta primers. The repertoire was sequenced with immunoSEQ multiplex PCR; TCRdb's copy has only in-frame clones and lacks some. Among tens of thousands of clones listed, about 74% were seen once. The receptor comes from a man under 40 in good health and CMV-seronegative. Material for sequencing was PBMCs.

CDR3 nucleotide sequence: TGTGCCAGCAGCCCACGCAGGGGGTCTGAAGCTTTCTTT. This gives the protein CASSPRRGSEAFF. The rearrangement joins TRBV7-9 to TRBJ1-1; 7 bases are a match to TRBD1. The CDR3 length is 13 residues. Germline CDR1 and CDR2: SEHNR and FQNEAQ (reference sequence). J lost 6 bases, V lost 5 bases, and 6 bases had no gene match.